The 25 T cell receptor beta chains listed next were all sequenced from one sample in a study of blood T cell repertoires in COVID-19. The data were produced by immunoSEQ multiplex PCR, yet TCRdb's version contains in-frame clones alone and is incomplete. Among some 300,000 clones, 88% were seen once, and the ten largest hold over 2%. The sample was PBMCs or T cells enriched from blood (not recorded which). The receptors shown here come from an older woman in a cohort exposed to, infected with or recovered from COVID-19 (not recorded which).

The rearrangement uses TRBV18 and TRBJ2-5; D remains ambiguous. CDR1 is KGHSH, CDR2 LQKENI, per germline. Deletions cut 3 bases from V and 5 bases from J, with 16 bases between. The CDR3 length is 15 residues. The CDR3 DNA follows: TGTGCCAGCTCACCGCCCGGCCGTCGAGGCGAGACCCAGTACTTC. Protein product: CASSPPGRRGETQYF.

The gene calls are TRBV27 and TRBJ2-3; 12 nucleotides align to TRBD2. Germline values: CDR1 MNHEY, CDR2 SMNVEV (reference sequence). The J segment lost 5 bases and the V segment lost 2 bases, leaving 2 bases of the junction unmatched. This CDR3 has 15 residues. The CDR3 spells CASSLPSGRGDTQYF. The CDR3 DNA sequence: TGTGCCAGCAGTTTACCTAGCGGGAGGGGAGATACGCAGTATTTT.

This clone showed up just a few times. The V and J genes are TRBV9 and TRBJ1-3, with 12 bases lining up with TRBD1. V lost 3 bases, J lost 3 bases, and 4 bases stayed unmatched. This CDR3 region has 16 residues. CDR1 and CDR2 (germline): SGDLS, YYNGEE. The CDR3 here is CASSARDRGRGNTIYF. The CDR3 DNA reads TGTGCCAGCAGCGCGCGGGACAGGGGGCGTGGAAACACCATATATTTT.

This chain joins TRBV5-1 and TRBJ2-1, with a tentative D call TRBD2 (5 bases). CDR3 length: 14 amino acids. Trimming left V 0 bases short and J 12 bases short, with 16 bases between. Germline V lookup: CDR1 SGHRS, CDR2 YFSETQ. The chain's CDR3 is CASSLEQPTRGQFF. CDR3 bases: TGCGCCAGCAGCTTGGAGCAACCCACTCGGGGGCAGTTCTTC.

This chain uses TRBV10-3 with TRBJ2-4; D may be TRBD1 (6 bases). V lost 3 bases to trimming and J lost 1 base, with 10 bases between them. The germline gives CDR1 ENHRY, CDR2 SYGVKD. There are 15 residues in the CDR3. For the CDR3, the DNA is TGTGCCATCAGTGATACAGGGATTGCCAAAAACATTCAGTACTTC. It yields the protein CAISDTGIAKNIQYF.

The chain has TRBV4-1 and TRBJ2-7; 10 nucleotides align to TRBD1. The CDR3 is made up of 15 amino acids. After removal of 3 bases from V and 4 bases from J, the junction contained 6 bases not matched to a gene. The germline gives CDR1 MGHRA, CDR2 YSYEKL. CDR3 residues: CASSHTGTGDYEQYF. CDR3 DNA: TGCGCCAGCAGCCACACCGGGACAGGGGATTACGAGCAGTACTTC.

J is TRBJ2-3 and V is TRBV4-1; D possibly corresponds to TRBD2 (5 bases). The CDR3 is 13 residues long. Trimming cost V 3 bases and J 1 base, with 5 bases left between them. Germline V gene lookup returns CDR1 MGHRA and CDR2 YSYEKL. In DNA form, the CDR3 reads TGCGCCAGCAGCCATAGCGGCACAGATACGCAGTATTTT. It yields the protein CASSHSGTDTQYF.

The CDR3: CASILGGTGELFF. DNA of the CDR3: TGTGCCAGCATCCTGGGAGGGACCGGGGAGCTGTTTTTT. The V call is TRBV28, the J call TRBJ2-2; 7 nucleotides line up with TRBD2. The CDR3 covers 13 residues. Germline trimming cut 7 bases from V and 5 bases from J; bases unmatched to any gene: 4. CDR1 and CDR2 from the germline V gene are MDHEN and SYDVKM.

The rearrangement links TRBV7-9 to TRBJ2-7; 7 positions agree with TRBD1. V trimming: 0 bases; J trimming: 5 bases; junction bases outside the gene matches: 10. The CDR3 has 16 residues. The germline V gene encodes CDR1 SEHNR and CDR2 FQNEAQ (reference sequence). CDR3: CASSLAGTVVLHEQYF. CDR3 sequence (DNA): TGTGCCAGCAGCTTAGCCGGGACAGTTGTTCTCCACGAGCAGTACTTC.

The rearrangement uses TRBV12-3 or TRBV12-4 and TRBJ1-1; D gene ambiguous. V shed 2 bases and J shed 0 bases, with 4 bases lying between them. This CDR3 is 13 amino acids long. The CDR3 nucleotides read TGTGCCAGCAGTTTAACAGTGAACACTGAAGCTTTCTTT. Protein: CASSLTVNTEAFF.

The J gene is TRBJ2-1, the V gene TRBV27; D is uncertain. The germline V gene has CDR1 MNHEY and CDR2 SMNVEV (reference sequence). The CDR3 totals 13 residues. Trimming cost V 1 base and J 6 bases, with 7 bases left between them. The DNA of the CDR3 is TGTGCCAGCAGTTTATTAGCCCCCAATGAGCAGTTCTTC. It yields the protein CASSLLAPNEQFF.

V and J are TRBV7-3 and TRBJ2-1, with 9 bases that match TRBD1. Germline CDR1 and CDR2: SGHTA and FQGTGA. With V trimmed by 6 bases and J by 2 bases, 5 bases remained unmatched. The length of the CDR3 is 15 residues. CDR3 in DNA: TGTGCCAGCAGACTCGGACAGGGGACCTACAATGAGCAGTTCTTC. Translated, it gives CASRLGQGTYNEQFF.

The rearrangement uses TRBV6-5 and TRBJ1-5, with 9 bases identical to TRBD1. The CDR3 length is 15 residues. J gave up 2 bases and V 5 bases, and 4 bases lay outside the gene matches. The germline gives CDR1 MNHEY, CDR2 SVGAGI. This CDR3 is CASSQTGGGNQPQHF. The CDR3 bases are TGTGCCAGCAGTCAGACAGGGGGAGGCAATCAGCCCCAGCATTTT.

About this clone itself: The sample has other DNA sequences that encode this CDR3 too. The chain is built from TRBV5-1 and TRBJ2-2, with 7 nucleotides matching TRBD2. The germline V gene has CDR1 SGHRS and CDR2 YFSETQ. The CDR3 has 15 amino acids. The trim removed 1 base at V and 4 bases at J, leaving 4 bases unmatched. CDR3 in DNA: TGCGCCAGCAGCTTGAGTCTAGCGGTCACCGGGGAGCTGTTTTTT. This gives the protein CASSLSLAVTGELFF.

The chain has TRBV4-1 and TRBJ2-1, with 7 bases lining up with TRBD2. The CDR3 is 15 amino acids. Germline V CDR1 and CDR2: MGHRA, YSYEKL. V lost 4 bases, J lost 3 bases, and 6 bases stayed unmatched. The CDR3 nucleotides read TGCGCCAGCAGCCTATCGGGCGGGGGCTACAATGAGCAGTTCTTC. Protein sequence: CASSLSGGGYNEQFF.

This chain joins TRBV12-3 or TRBV12-4 and TRBJ1-5; D gene uncertain. The CDR3 runs 13 residues. Trimming removed 6 bases at V and 4 bases at J, with 10 bases between. This chain's CDR3 is CASSDGVNQPQHF. The CDR3 DNA sequence: TGTGCCAGCAGCGACGGAGTTAATCAGCCCCAGCATTTT.

The genes are TRBV4-1 and TRBJ2-7; 7 nucleotides align to TRBD2. V lost 4 bases, J lost 2 bases, and 5 bases stayed unmatched. The CDR3 is 14 residues long. The germline gives CDR1 MGHRA, CDR2 YSYEKL. The DNA for the CDR3 is TGCGCCAGCAGCCGAGGACTAGAGACCTACGAGCAGTACTTC. Protein: CASSRGLETYEQYF.

The V and J genes are TRBV18 and TRBJ2-4, with D possibly matching TRBD2 (5 bases). Germline V lookup: CDR1 KGHSH, CDR2 LQKENI. The CDR3 spans 14 residues. Trimming stripped 6 bases from V and 4 bases from J, with 13 bases between. CDR3 DNA: TGTGCCAGCTCCCCCGCGGGCGGTAAAAACATTCAGTACTTC. As protein: CASSPAGGKNIQYF.

CDR3 protein: CASSTPGGWAFF. As DNA, the CDR3 is TGTGCCAGCAGCACCCCGGGGGGATGGGCTTTCTTT. The chain joins TRBV7-9 to TRBJ1-1, with D possibly matching TRBD1 (5 bases). Germline loops: CDR1 SEHNR, CDR2 FQNEAQ (reference sequence). The CDR3 covers 12 residues. Deletions cut 5 bases from V and 11 bases from J, with 15 bases between.

The chain joins TRBV6-6 to TRBJ1-1; D perhaps matches TRBD1 (6 bases). Between the trimmed V and J ends, which lost 5 bases and 7 bases, there was a span of 11 bases. Germline CDR1 is MNHNY and CDR2 is SVGAGI (reference sequence). The CDR3 sequence is 12 residues long. CDR3 sequence reads: CASSDRRLEAFF. The CDR3 DNA follows: TGTGCCAGCAGTGACAGGAGACTTGAAGCTTTCTTT.

The chain couples TRBV6-5 to TRBJ1-1, with 9 bases matching TRBD1. Germline CDR1 MNHEY, CDR2 SVGAGI. Germline trimming cut 5 bases from V and 6 bases from J; bases unmatched to any gene: 7. This CDR3 comprises 14 residues. The CDR3 reads CASSRDRVFPEAFF. In DNA, the CDR3 is TGTGCCAGCAGTAGGGACAGGGTATTCCCTGAAGCTTTCTTT.

The chain links TRBV19 to TRBJ2-3; TRBD2 matches 9 bases. With 6 bases clipped from V and 4 bases from J, the junction kept 2 bases outside the gene matches. The CDR3 is 13 amino acids. Germline V CDR1 and CDR2: LNHDA, SQIVND (reference sequence). CDR3 in amino acids: CASRRTSADTQYF. As DNA, the CDR3 is TGTGCCAGTAGGCGGACTAGCGCAGATACGCAGTATTTT.

The chain combines TRBV5-1 with TRBJ2-7; 10 bases align to TRBD2. This CDR3 has 14 residues. V gave up 1 base and J gave up 9 bases; unmatched junction bases: 7. Per the germline V gene, CDR1 is SGHRS and CDR2 is YFSETQ. The CDR3 nucleotides read TGCGCCAGCAGCTTGTCTAGCGGGAGTACCGGGCAGTACTTC. Amino acid sequence: CASSLSSGSTGQYF.

The chain couples TRBV10-1 to TRBJ2-3, with D perhaps matching TRBD2 (6 bases). Germline V CDR1 and CDR2: WNHNN, SYGVQD (reference sequence). The CDR3 is 16 amino acids. The V and J ends lost 5 bases and 2 bases respectively, with 17 bases between them. CDR3 in DNA: TGCGCCAGCAGTAAGACCGCTAGCGTCAACACAGATACGCAGTATTTT. The encoded protein is CASSKTASVNTDTQYF.

The chain links TRBV4-3 to TRBJ1-2; perhaps TRBD1 as D (6 bases). Trimming took off 1 base at V and 4 bases at J, with 16 bases between the two ends. Germline V gene data show CDR1 as LGHNA and CDR2 as YSLEER. CDR3 size: 16 residues. Written as DNA, the CDR3 is TGCGCCAGCAGCCAAGGCGGGGGGCGAAGTCCCTATGGCTACACCTTC. Its protein product is CASSQGGGRSPYGYTF.